This paragraph reports one TCR beta chain. This record comes from a study of immune evolution from preneoplasia to lung adenocarcinoma. Study details: HLA loss of heterozygosity: under 7.5% AIS, about 15% MIA, approximately 31% ADC, none AAH.

Assay used: immunoSEQ multiplex PCR; TCRdb lists only in-frame clones, some missing. This table has 5,500 to 7,500 clones, almost 80% appearing once. The sequence derives from a person aged 60 to 85 with lung adenocarcinoma. Sequencing was done on a sample of FFPE minimally invasive lung adenocarcinoma tissue.

The CDR3 is CASTSYLYTEAFF. The CDR3 bases are TGTGCCAGCACCTCTTATCTGTACACTGAAGCTTTCTTT. The rearrangement joins TRBV7-2 to TRBJ1-1; unclear D gene. This CDR3 contains 13 residues. Germline V CDR1 and CDR2: SGHTA, FQGNSA. With 7 bases removed from V and 3 bases from J, the gap between germline ends came to 12 bases.